This T cell receptor (beta chain) was identified during a study of blood T cells in healthy people across ages (dated by TCRdb to the mid-2010s). A note on the overall study: In model experiments, roughly one uniquely barcoded TCR beta cDNA molecule per two T cells was captured by template switching. To track age-related changes in TCR beta repertoire diversity, the study relied on deep sequencing normalized with unique cDNA molecular identifiers. Four age groups were formed from the donors: young (average 16 years), middle-aged (just under 40), aged (around 68) and long-lived (about 75). To avoid experimental bias, donors of different ages were distributed randomly across sequencing lanes. The study analyzed two additional independent replicas of 1 million unique cDNA reads from the same blood draw for two donors, one aged 18 to 30 and one aged 80 or older.

The paper's findings and limits, for the study overall: Because the CMV infection status of the donors was unknown, age-related changes in expanded clonotypes may potentially have been confounded. Observed TCR beta diversity per million T cells fell roughly linearly with age, and a significant reduction was already apparent by age roughly 41. Bulk unsorted PBMC profiling prevented conclusive comparison of naive and antigen-experienced compartments. Observed TCR beta diversity correlated strongly with the percentage of naive T cells measured by flow cytometry. Compared with the aged group, more naive CD4+ T cells, fewer expanded clones and increased TCR diversity were shown by the long-lived group, suggesting age selection. Estimates of total diversity based on one million sequenced T cells were considered lower bounds and underestimates.

The 39 donors, aged about 6 to 100 years, were systemically healthy Caucasian individuals from Russia. Approximately 9.3 milliliters of peripheral blood were collected from each donor into EDTA-treated Vacutainer tubes. PBMCs were isolated by Ficoll-Paque density-gradient centrifugation, with at least 7 million obtained per sample. Total RNA was extracted from PBMCs with Trizol reagent, with at least 5 micrograms obtained per sample. For every donor, an aliquot of PBMCs went through flow cytometry to measure the percentages of naive CD45RAhigh/CD27high T cells. Turning to this clonotype: The antigen it binds to is not known. There are no base qualities to consult, and no much larger clone falls within one base.

Receptor amplification or capture employed 5' RACE. Sequencer: Illumina HiSeq 2500. A second PCR of 7 to 11 cycles was performed with a sample-barcoded 5' primer and a J-beta primer mix. A unique molecular identifier was introduced onto each TCR beta cDNA molecule by a template-switch 5' adaptor carrying 12 random nucleotides. At least 2.5 million CDR3-containing paired-end reads were obtained from each sample. All of the RNA was converted into first-strand cDNA using the Mint cDNA synthesis kit, with a TRBC-specific oligonucleotide serving as the primer. After uracil-DNA glycosylase treatment, a first 18-cycle PCR used universal primers M1SS and BC2_uni_R on all cDNA. In the paper's pipeline: For normalization, 1 million high-quality reads, each with a distinct molecular identifier, were randomly selected from each sample. Instead of being binned into consensus sequences, reads that shared molecular identifiers were thrown out. CDR3 identification, clonotype clustering and error correction used MiTCR with a Q25 quality threshold and the strictest error-elimination algorithm. A nonparametric unseen species model with Euler transformation was used to estimate lower-bound total TCR beta diversity. TCRdb redid the processing of the public reads, applying fastp at Q25 and MiXCR, and retained in-frame beta chains. A single entry per CDR3 protein holds the most common genes and DNA from its merged rows. These V and J calls derive from TCRdb rather than the authors' analysis. Present in this sample are roughly 1,300,000 distinct CDR3 sequences, approximately 60% of which were seen just once. The ten largest clones take up 6.7% of the sample.

Counted from cysteine to phenylalanine, this CDR3 has 14 amino acids. Only the CDR3 DNA is retained, 42 bases long and in frame from the first base. As encoded in the germline V gene, CDR1 is MDHEN while CDR2 is SYDVKM. V is clipped by 5 bases and J by 4 bases, and the sequence between their germline boundaries is 13 bases long. In this chain, TRBV28 is recombined with TRBJ2-3; the D gene is tentatively TRBD1 or TRBD2, each matching 5 bases. Sequencing used blood. The TCR originated in a man younger than 35 in good health. The CDR3 protein is CASSVTWGSDTQYF. The DNA reads as follows: TGTGCCAGCAGTGTAACTTGGGGGTCAGATACGCAGTATTTT.